Listed here is a single T cell receptor (beta chain). Its target is not known. This specimen comes from a study of cytomegalovirus exposure and HLA in healthy donors. General study points: Rarity characterized most TCR sequences, yet some public TCRs appeared in many donors. Researchers reported that a few CMV-associated chains were confirmed in vitro as CMV antigen-specific. Subsequent analysis of the approximately 130 validation repertoires found a tendency for first-cohort TCR clusters to co-occur.

Clones were read by immunoSEQ multiplex PCR, and TCRdb kept only the in-frame ones, dropping some. The data contain over 200,000 clones, 88% of them singletons. In germline, CDR1 is MNHEY, CDR2 SMNVEV (reference sequence). The CDR3 sequence is 11 residues long. Trimming cost V 6 bases and J 4 bases, with 6 bases left between them. Material: PBMCs. The source is a woman between 18 and 30 years old in good health and CMV-seronegative. This sequence joins TRBV27 and TRBJ1-2; D is unclear. CDR3 amino acids: CASSRGYGYTF. The DNA of the CDR3 is TGTGCCAGCAGCCGGGGCTATGGCTACACCTTC.